This T cell receptor beta chain was sequenced for a study of molecular identifiers for immune sequencing clone quantification (dated 2018 in TCRdb). Regarding the study in general: In a replicate experiment, RNA from around 20,000 or 100,000 naive CD8 T cells was split into five aliquots, four of which were sequenced. This methods study benchmarked molecular-identifier clustering-based TCR repertoire sequencing (MIDCIRS) and TCR RNA copy counting, using CD8 T cells to do so.

This clonotype was seen many times. This clone's antigen is unknown. The sample holds no much larger clone one base away, and base qualities are not on file. Libraries of naive CD8 T cells were generated from approximately 20,000 to 1,000,000 sorted cells, with 10%, 30% or 50% of the purified RNA used. On a BD FACSAria II, naive CD8 T cells were FACS-sorted as CD8+CD4-CCR7+CD45RA+ and collected into RLT Plus buffer. Roughly 10 TCR copies' worth of Jurkat RNA were spiked into roughly 19,000-1,000,000 naive CD8 T cell samples to test detection sensitivity. Enrichment of CD8 T cells was done with RosetteSep CD8+ T Cell Enrichment Cocktail plus Ficoll-Paque, and ACK red cell lysis came afterward. Results the study describes overall, beyond this receptor: Without barcode sub-clustering, chimeric consensus sequences inflated TCR diversity; chimeras reached as high as 47%. About 3 recovered TCR RNA copies per cell were obtained by modeling, versus roughly 9.1 by digital PCR, implying a capture efficiency of 30% to 35%. A single cell's worth of spiked-in Jurkat TCR RNA was reported detectable even among 750,000 to 1,000,000 naive CD8 T cells. In CMV-specific effector cells, clones with more than 20 RNA copies contained over 99% of molecules, whereas in naive cells such clones contained under 1% of molecules. The sizes of highly expanded clones could end up underestimated when identical TCR molecules share a barcode. The naive libraries included spiked-in Jurkat TCR RNA (around 10 copies' worth), and this RNA is not part of the donor repertoire.

CDR1 MDHEN and CDR2 SYDVKM were looked up in the germline V gene. The CDR3, from cysteine to phenylalanine, totals 17 residues. This entry keeps only the CDR3 DNA: 51 bases, framed from base 1. Clipping removes 4 bases from V and 2 bases from J, with 13 as the unmatched junction base count. The library came from PCR. The sequencer listed for this sample is NextSeq 500. Bulk TCR libraries were prepared as previously described, using TCR primers listed in Table S5. Purification of total RNA was performed with the Qiagen AllPrep DNA/RNA kit. Before any analysis, reads coming from multiple sequencing runs of the same library were combined into one pool. In the paper's pipeline: Reads were retained only if their TCR constant sequence matched exactly, and those retained reads were trimmed to 150 nt and grouped according to their 12-nt molecular barcodes. Reads inside each barcode group were sub-clustered using a 15% Levenshtein threshold, and a quality-weighted consensus sequence was constructed for each RNA molecule. Non-functional sequences were excluded, and lower-count sequences lying one edit away from another sequence were also excluded. Based on fitting two negative binomial distributions, any barcode sub-cluster with under 20% of the maximum read count was discarded. Starting from the raw public reads, TCRdb applied fastp trimming at Q25, assembled clones with MiXCR and retained in-frame beta chains. Under each unique CDR3 protein, matching rows form one entry showing the most common genes and DNA. In this record, the V and J calls reflect TCRdb's handling and not the investigators' own analysis. Present in this sample are approximately 97,000 distinct CDR3 sequences, around 37% of which were seen just once. The leading ten clones occupy roughly 10% of the sample.

The TCR comes from a human donor in good health. Some libraries in this study had Jurkat cell RNA spiked in. In this chain, TRBV28 is recombined with TRBJ2-7; 8 bases in the middle match TRBD2. The specimen was naive CD8+ T cells from blood, with Jurkat cell RNA spiked in. This specimen's cell subset or site label, interpreted: FACS-sorted CD8+CD4-CCR7+CD45RA+ naive T cells. The encoded CDR3 is CASSSYRGGAVAYEQYF. Read as DNA, the sequence is TGTGCCAGCAGTTCTTATCGGGGGGGTGCAGTAGCCTACGAGCAGTACTTC.